This is a list of T cell receptor beta chains from one sample in a study of T cells in Graves' hyperthyroidism and ophthalmopathy. TCRdb reprocessed the multiplex PCR reads with MiXCR, giving one entry per CDR3 protein. The data contain about 840,000 distinct CDR3 sequences, more than 30% of them seen just once; the ten biggest clones take up 8.9%. Material: blood. The receptors were sampled from a man in his late teens or twenties with Graves' hyperthyroidism. Both conserved end residues are part of each CDR3. The D gene is left open where the match is weak. Size is stated for part of the rows, as once, few or many counts, or as a class when the clone is expanded.

TGTGCCAGCAGCCCCCAGACAGGGAATGAAAAACTGTTTTTT CASSPQTGNEKLFF TRBD1 TRBJ1-4 once TRBV7-9
TGTGCCAGCAGTTTGTTGGCACCTGGAGAGGGAGAGACCCAGTACTTC CASSLLAPGEGETQYF . TRBJ2-5 . TRBV2
TGCGCCAGCAGCTTCGAAAGGGTGACCCAGTACTTC CASSFERVTQYF . TRBJ2-5 . TRBV5-1
TGTGCCACCAGTGACGAGGGGGCTAATGAAAAACTGTTTTTT CATSDEGANEKLFF . TRBJ1-4 . TRBV24-1
TGTGCCACCAGCACGGACAGTTATGGCTACACCTTC CATSTDSYGYTF . TRBJ1-2 many TRBV15
TGCAGTGCTGTACAGCTTCAAGAGACCCAGTACTTC CSAVQLQETQYF . TRBJ2-5 many TRBV20-1
TGCAGTGCCTACCCTAGCGGGAGTACCGAGCAGTACTTC CSAYPSGSTEQYF TRBD2 TRBJ2-7 few TRBV20-1
TGTGCCATCAGTGACGCGGGGGCAGGCAAATCCACCGGGGAGCTGTTTTTT CAISDAGAGKSTGELFF . TRBJ2-2 . TRBV10-3
TGCAGTGCCCCCAGGATACACACTGAAGCTTTCTTT CSAPRIHTEAFF . TRBJ1-1 many TRBV20-1
TGTGCCAGCAGTTTATCGGGCGTTGGTACTGAAGCTTTCTTT CASSLSGVGTEAFF . TRBJ1-1 few TRBV25-1
TGTGCCAGCAGTCAATCCCGGGCGGGACAGGCACATGTACGGGGAGACACTGAAGCTTTCTTT CASSQSRAGQAHVRGDTEAFF TRBD1 TRBJ1-1 many TRBV25-1
TGTGCCAGCAGCTTGGTCCCAGGGGAGGCCGGGGAGCTGTTTTTT CASSLVPGEAGELFF . TRBJ2-2 . TRBV7-2
TGCGCCAGCACACAGGGACAGGGGAACTACGAGCAGTACTTC CASTQGQGNYEQYF TRBD1 TRBJ2-7 . TRBV5-1
TGTGCCAGCAGCTTAGGGGGACTAGCGGGATATGGAAACACCATATATTTT CASSLGGLAGYGNTIYF . TRBJ1-3 . TRBV7-2
TGTGCCAGCAGCTTAAACCCGGACAGGGCGGTCGAGCAGTACTTC CASSLNPDRAVEQYF TRBD1 TRBJ2-7 few TRBV7-8
TGTGCCAGCAGTTTATGGACGGCGGCCCGTGGTAATCAGCCCCAGCATTTT CASSLWTAARGNQPQHF . TRBJ1-5 . TRBV28
TGTGCCAGCAGTTCCGCCGCCGGGACGGGAGGAACCTACGAGCAGTACTTC CASSSAAGTGGTYEQYF TRBD2 TRBJ2-7 . TRBV24-1
TGTGCCAGCACCCCAGGGGGGGGCCTGTCCCAGCATTTT CASTPGGGLSQHF TRBD1 TRBJ1-5 . TRBV6-6
TGCGCCAGCAGCCAAGAGACGGGTGACAGGGGCCAACTGTTTTTT CASSQETGDRGQLFF TRBD1 TRBJ1-4 . TRBV7-9
TGTGCCAGCAGCTTAGGCCGTCCCGGACAGCTAGAGACCCAGTACTTC CASSLGRPGQLETQYF . TRBJ2-5 many TRBV7-6
TGCGCCAGCAGTGGATTACAGGGAGAGGATCAGCCCCAGCATTTT CASSGLQGEDQPQHF . TRBJ1-5 many TRBV10-2
TGTGCTAGTGGTACGGACAGTGGAAATGAAAAACTGTTTTTT CASGTDSGNEKLFF . TRBJ1-4 few TRBV12-3/TRBV12-4
TGTGCCAGCAGCGTAGCTCGGGCGGCGGCTAACTATGGCTACACCTTC CASSVARAAANYGYTF . TRBJ1-2 few TRBV9
TGCAGTGCTGAGGGCCAGGGCCGCGAGCAGTACTTC CSAEGQGREQYF . TRBJ2-7 many TRBV20-1
TGTGACAGCAACGACGGACAGAACACTGAAGCTTTCTTT CDSNDGQNTEAFF . TRBJ1-1 . TRBV12-3/TRBV12-4
TGTGCCAGCAGCTTTTCGGCGGGAGGAACCGGGGAGCTGTTTTTT CASSFSAGGTGELFF TRBD2 TRBJ2-2 . TRBV11-1
TGCGCCAGCAGCCAAGAAGAGTCCGGGACGGACTATGGCTACACCTTC CASSQEESGTDYGYTF . TRBJ1-2 . TRBV5-1
TGCAGTGCTATACAGGGGGCGAACACTGAAGCTTTCTTT CSAIQGANTEAFF TRBD1 TRBJ1-1 many TRBV20-1
TGTGCCAGCAGCCCCGCCGCTTACGCTTTCTTT CASSPAAYAFF . TRBJ1-1 few TRBV7-9
TGTGCCAGCACCCCGTGGGGGGGGGAACAGGGGGTTCCTCAGCCCCAGCATTTT CASTPWGGEQGVPQPQHF TRBD1 TRBJ1-5 . TRBV2
TGTGCCAGCAGCGGCCGACTAGCGGGGATAGAGACCCAGTACTTC CASSGRLAGIETQYF TRBD2 TRBJ2-5 many TRBV9
TGCAGTGCTAGAGATACGGCAGGGATTGTCTACGAGCAGTACTTC CSARDTAGIVYEQYF . TRBJ2-7 few TRBV20-1
TGTGCCAGCAGCTCGGGGGGACAGCTCTATAATTCACCCCTCCACTTT CASSSGGQLYNSPLHF TRBD1 TRBJ1-6 . TRBV7-2
TGCGCCAGCAGCCAAGTACCAAAGGGTTTACACGAGCAGTACTTC CASSQVPKGLHEQYF . TRBJ2-7 . TRBV4-3
TGTGCCAGCAGTGGGGTATCCTACTACGAGCAGTACTTC CASSGVSYYEQYF . TRBJ2-7 . TRBV7-6
TGTGCCAGCAGCTTGGGACCGCTGAACACTGAAGCTTTC CASSLGPLNTEAF . TRBJ2-6 . TRBV7-8
TGCAGTGCTGGGGGTGACAGGGGCTACACTGAAGCTTTCTTT CSAGGDRGYTEAFF TRBD1 TRBJ1-1 few TRBV20-1
TGTGCCAGCAGGACGACCTCCTACGAGCAGTACTTC CASRTTSYEQYF . TRBJ2-7 few TRBV2
TGTGCCTCACACGACCCGGGACAGGGCGACTATGGCTACACCTTC CASHDPGQGDYGYTF TRBD1 TRBJ1-2 . TRBV9
TGTGCCAGCAGCTCGAAGGGGGGGTCCTACTACGAGCAGTACTTC CASSSKGGSYYEQYF . TRBJ2-7 . TRBV11-2
TGCAGTGCTACCGACCGGGACCCCCGCTCCTACGAGCAGTACTTC CSATDRDPRSYEQYF . TRBJ2-7 . TRBV20-1
TGTGCCAGCAGTTACTCTATCTTTGGAGTCCAAGAGACCCAGTACTTC CASSYSIFGVQETQYF . TRBJ2-5 . TRBV6-5
TGTGCCAGCAGTTTATCTCCGGCAGTACCTCACTACGAGCAGTACTTC CASSLSPAVPHYEQYF . TRBJ2-7 . TRBV12-3/TRBV12-4
TGTGCCACCAGCAGAGATGAACAGGGGGAGGGCTACACCTTC CATSRDEQGEGYTF TRBD1 TRBJ1-2 . TRBV15
TGTGCCACCCGACAGTCTCAAGAGACCCAGTACTTC CATRQSQETQYF . TRBJ2-5 few TRBV2
TGTGCCAGTAGTATTGAAGGGAATCAGCCCCAGCATTTT CASSIEGNQPQHF . TRBJ1-5 many TRBV19
TGCAGTGCTAGAGCGCCGACGGACTACGAGCAGTACTTC CSARAPTDYEQYF . TRBJ2-7 . TRBV20-1
TGTGCCAGCAGCTCCTCACAGGCAGGGGGCGCTTCTGGCTACACCTTC CASSSSQAGGASGYTF TRBD1 TRBJ1-2 few TRBV7-2
TGTGCCAGTAGCAGGGGACAACCAAACTCTGGGGCCAACGTCCTGACTTTC CASSRGQPNSGANVLTF . TRBJ2-6 . TRBV19
TGCAGTGCTAGAGCTTCGGGGCCCTCTCTGGGAAACACCATATATTTT CSARASGPSLGNTIYF . TRBJ1-3 . TRBV20-1
TGCGCCAGCAGCTTCTTAGACAGGACCGGGGAGCTGTTTTTT CASSFLDRTGELFF . TRBJ2-2 few TRBV5-1